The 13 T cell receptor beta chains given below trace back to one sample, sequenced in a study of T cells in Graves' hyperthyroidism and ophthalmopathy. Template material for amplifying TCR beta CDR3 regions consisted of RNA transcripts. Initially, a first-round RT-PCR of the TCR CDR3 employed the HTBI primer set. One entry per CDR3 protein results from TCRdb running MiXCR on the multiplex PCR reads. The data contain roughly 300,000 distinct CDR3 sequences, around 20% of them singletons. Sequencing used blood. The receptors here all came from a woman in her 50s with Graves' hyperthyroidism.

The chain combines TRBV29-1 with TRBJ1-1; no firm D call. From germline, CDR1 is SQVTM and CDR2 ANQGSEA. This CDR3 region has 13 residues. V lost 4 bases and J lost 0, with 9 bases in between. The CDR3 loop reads CSVGETVNTEAFF. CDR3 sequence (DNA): TGCAGCGTTGGGGAGACGGTGAACACTGAAGCTTTCTTT.

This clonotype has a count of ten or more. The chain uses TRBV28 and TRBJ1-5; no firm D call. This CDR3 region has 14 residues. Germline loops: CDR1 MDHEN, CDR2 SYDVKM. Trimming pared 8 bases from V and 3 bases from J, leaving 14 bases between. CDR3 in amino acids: CASYLPGINQPQHF. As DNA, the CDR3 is TGTGCCAGCTATCTCCCGGGAATCAATCAGCCCCAGCATTTT.

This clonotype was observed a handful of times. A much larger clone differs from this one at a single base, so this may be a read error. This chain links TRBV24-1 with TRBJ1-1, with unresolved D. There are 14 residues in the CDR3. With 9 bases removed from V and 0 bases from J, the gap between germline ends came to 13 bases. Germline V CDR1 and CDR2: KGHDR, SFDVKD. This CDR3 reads CATVERALNTEAFF. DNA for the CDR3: TGTGCCACCGTCGAGAGGGCTTTGAACACTGAAGCTTTCTTT.

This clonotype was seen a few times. The CDR3 nucleotides are TGTGCCAGCAGCTTAAGGACAGGGATTAATGAAAAACTGTTTTTT. Translated, it gives CASSLRTGINEKLFF. The chain joins TRBV7-8 to TRBJ1-4; 8 bases are shared with TRBD1. The CDR3 contains 15 residues. Germline CDR1 is SGHVS and CDR2 is FQNEAQ. The trim removed 2 bases at V and 4 bases at J, leaving 3 bases unmatched.

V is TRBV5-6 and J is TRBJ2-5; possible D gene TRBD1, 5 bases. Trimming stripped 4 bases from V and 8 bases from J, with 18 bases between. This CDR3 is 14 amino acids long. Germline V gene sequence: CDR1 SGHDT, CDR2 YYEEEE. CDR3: CASSLLWGRETQYF. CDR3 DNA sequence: TGTGCCAGCAGCCTACTTTGGGGCCGCGAAACCCAGTACTTC. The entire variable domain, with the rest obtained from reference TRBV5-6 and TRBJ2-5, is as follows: DAGVTQSPTHLIKTRGQQVTLRCSPKSGHDTVSWYQQALGQGPQFIFQYYEEEERQRGNFPDRFSGHQFPNYSSELNVNALLLGDSALYLCASSLLWGRETQYFGPGTRLLVL.

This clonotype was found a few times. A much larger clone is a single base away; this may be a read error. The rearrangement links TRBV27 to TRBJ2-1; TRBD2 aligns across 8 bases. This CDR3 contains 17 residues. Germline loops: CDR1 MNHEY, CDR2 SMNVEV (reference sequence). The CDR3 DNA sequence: TGTGCCAGCAGTTTAGGTGGAAGAGCGGGAGTGTACAATGGGCAGTTCTTC. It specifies CASSLGGRAGVYNGQFF.

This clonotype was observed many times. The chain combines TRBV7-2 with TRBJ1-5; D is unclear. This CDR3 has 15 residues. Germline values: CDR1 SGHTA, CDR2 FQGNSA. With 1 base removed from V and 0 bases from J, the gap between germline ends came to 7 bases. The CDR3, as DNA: TGTGCCAGCAGCTTAGAACCGTATAGCAATCAGCCCCAGCATTTT. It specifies CASSLEPYSNQPQHF.

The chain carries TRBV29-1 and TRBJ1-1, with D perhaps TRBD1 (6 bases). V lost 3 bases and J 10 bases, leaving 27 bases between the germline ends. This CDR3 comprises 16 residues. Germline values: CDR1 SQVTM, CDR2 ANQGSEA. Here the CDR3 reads CSVEGVGGRLYSLAFF. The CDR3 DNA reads TGCAGCGTTGAGGGGGTAGGGGGACGTTTGTATAGTTTAGCTTTCTTT.

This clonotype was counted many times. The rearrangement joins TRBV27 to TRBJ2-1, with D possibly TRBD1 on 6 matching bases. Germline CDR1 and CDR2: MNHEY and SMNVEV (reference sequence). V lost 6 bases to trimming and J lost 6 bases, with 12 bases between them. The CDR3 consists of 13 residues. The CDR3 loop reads CASRPTGSNEQFF. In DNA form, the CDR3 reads TGTGCCAGCAGACCTACAGGGTCCAATGAGCAGTTCTTC.

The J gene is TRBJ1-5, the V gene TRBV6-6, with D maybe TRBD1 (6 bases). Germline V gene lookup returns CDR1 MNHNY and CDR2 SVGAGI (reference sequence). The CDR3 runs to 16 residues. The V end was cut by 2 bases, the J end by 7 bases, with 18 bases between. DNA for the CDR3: TGTGCCAGCAGTTACCTTGGGGGGGGCACTGGGCAGCCCCAGCATTTT. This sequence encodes CASSYLGGGTGQPQHF.

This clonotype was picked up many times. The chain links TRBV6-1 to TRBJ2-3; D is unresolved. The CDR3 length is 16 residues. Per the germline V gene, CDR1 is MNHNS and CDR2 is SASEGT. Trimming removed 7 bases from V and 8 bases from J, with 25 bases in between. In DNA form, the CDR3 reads TGTGCCAGCACGAGTCGGGCAGGACGACCTCCGAGTACGCAGTATTTT. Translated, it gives CASTSRAGRPPSTQYF.

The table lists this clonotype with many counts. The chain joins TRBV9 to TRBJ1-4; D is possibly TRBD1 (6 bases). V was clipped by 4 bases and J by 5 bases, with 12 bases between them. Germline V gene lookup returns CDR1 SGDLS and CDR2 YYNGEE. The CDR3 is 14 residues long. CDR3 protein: CASSPYQGNEKLFF. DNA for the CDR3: TGTGCCAGCAGCCCCTACCAGGGGAATGAAAAACTGTTTTTT.

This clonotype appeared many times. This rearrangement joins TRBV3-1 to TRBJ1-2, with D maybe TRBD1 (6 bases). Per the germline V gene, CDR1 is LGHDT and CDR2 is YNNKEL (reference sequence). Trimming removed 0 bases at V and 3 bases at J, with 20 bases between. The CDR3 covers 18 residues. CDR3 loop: CASSQEFNRALPYYGYTF. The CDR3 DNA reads TGTGCCAGCAGCCAAGAATTCAACAGGGCCCTTCCCTACTATGGCTACACCTTC.